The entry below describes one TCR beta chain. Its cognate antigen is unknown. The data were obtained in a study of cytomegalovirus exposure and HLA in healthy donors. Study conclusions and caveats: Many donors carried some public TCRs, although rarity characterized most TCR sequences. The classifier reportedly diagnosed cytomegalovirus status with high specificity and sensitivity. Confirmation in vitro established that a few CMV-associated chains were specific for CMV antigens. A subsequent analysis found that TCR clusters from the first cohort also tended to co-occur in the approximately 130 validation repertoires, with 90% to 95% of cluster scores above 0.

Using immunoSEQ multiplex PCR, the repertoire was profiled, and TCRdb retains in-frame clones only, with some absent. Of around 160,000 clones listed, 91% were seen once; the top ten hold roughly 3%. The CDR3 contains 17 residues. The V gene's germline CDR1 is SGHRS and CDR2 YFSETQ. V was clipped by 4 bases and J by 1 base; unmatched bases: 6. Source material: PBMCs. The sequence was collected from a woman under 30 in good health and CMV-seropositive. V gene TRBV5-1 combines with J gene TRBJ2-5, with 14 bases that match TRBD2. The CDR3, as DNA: TGCGCCAGCAGCCCGGGACTAGCGGGAGTCCGCCAAGAGACCCAGTACTTC. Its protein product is CASSPGLAGVRQETQYF.